A single T cell receptor beta chain is shown here with its context. This sample is drawn from a study of blood T cell repertoires in COVID-19. Overall study: Specimens from acute and convalescent COVID-19 originated in the United States, Italy and Spain.

Profiled with immunoSEQ multiplex PCR; TCRdb holds only in-frame clones, not every one. The sample yields 65,000 or so clones, over 65% seen once. Trimming removed 3 bases at V and 1 base at J, with 9 bases between. The CDR3 covers 13 residues. Germline values: CDR1 GTSNPN, CDR2 SVGIG (reference sequence). The sample taken for sequencing was peripheral blood. The receptor was isolated from a woman between 70 and 85 years old with acute or convalescent COVID-19. This chain links TRBV30 with TRBJ1-1, with D unclear. CDR3 in amino acids: CAWRVQTNTEAFF. For the CDR3, the DNA is TGTGCCTGGAGAGTACAGACGAACACTGAAGCTTTCTTT.